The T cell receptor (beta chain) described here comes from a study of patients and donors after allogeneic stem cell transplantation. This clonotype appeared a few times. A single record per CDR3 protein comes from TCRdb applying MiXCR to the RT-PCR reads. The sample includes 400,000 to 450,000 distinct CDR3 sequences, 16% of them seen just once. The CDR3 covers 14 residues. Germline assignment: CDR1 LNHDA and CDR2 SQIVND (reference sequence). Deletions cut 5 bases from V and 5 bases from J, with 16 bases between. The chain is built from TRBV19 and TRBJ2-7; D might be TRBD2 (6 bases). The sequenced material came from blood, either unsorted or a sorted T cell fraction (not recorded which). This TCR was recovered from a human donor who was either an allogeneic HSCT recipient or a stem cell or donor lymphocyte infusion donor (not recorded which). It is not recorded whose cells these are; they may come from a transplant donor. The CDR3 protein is CASSQTSSSHEQYF. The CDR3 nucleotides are TGTGCCAGTAGTCAGACTAGTTCATCCCACGAGCAGTACTTC.